The present T cell receptor (beta chain) was sequenced within a study of T-cell memory formation after mild COVID-19. TCRdb re-analysed the 5' RACE reads in MiXCR, keeping a single row per CDR3 protein. The top ten clones hold roughly 3% of a sample with about 210,000 distinct CDR3 sequences, roughly 10% of them seen once. Per the germline V gene, CDR1 is LGHDT and CDR2 is YNNKEL (reference sequence). CDR3 length equals 14 residues. V was trimmed by 3 bases and J by 1 base, leaving 8 bases between them. Sequenced: PBMCs or a T cell subset sorted from them (not recorded which). The TCR comes from a man younger than 30 who had mild COVID-19 (a few samples of this study predate the infection). Cell type and time point are not known. The V and J genes are TRBV3-1 and TRBJ2-3; D is uncertain. The CDR3 here is CASSQGTGTDTQYF. The DNA for the CDR3 is TGTGCCAGCAGCCAGGGAACAGGCACAGATACGCAGTATTTT.